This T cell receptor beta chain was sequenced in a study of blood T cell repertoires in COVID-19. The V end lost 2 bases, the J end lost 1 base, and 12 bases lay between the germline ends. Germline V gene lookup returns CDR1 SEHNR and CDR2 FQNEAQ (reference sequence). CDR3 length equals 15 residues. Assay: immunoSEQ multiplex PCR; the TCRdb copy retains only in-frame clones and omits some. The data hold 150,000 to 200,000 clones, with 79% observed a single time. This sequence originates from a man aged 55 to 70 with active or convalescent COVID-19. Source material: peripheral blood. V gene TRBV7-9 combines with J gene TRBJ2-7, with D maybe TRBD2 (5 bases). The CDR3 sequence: CASSLRGGSSYEQYF. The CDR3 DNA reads TGTGCCAGCAGCTTACGGGGTGGGTCTTCCTACGAGCAGTACTTC.